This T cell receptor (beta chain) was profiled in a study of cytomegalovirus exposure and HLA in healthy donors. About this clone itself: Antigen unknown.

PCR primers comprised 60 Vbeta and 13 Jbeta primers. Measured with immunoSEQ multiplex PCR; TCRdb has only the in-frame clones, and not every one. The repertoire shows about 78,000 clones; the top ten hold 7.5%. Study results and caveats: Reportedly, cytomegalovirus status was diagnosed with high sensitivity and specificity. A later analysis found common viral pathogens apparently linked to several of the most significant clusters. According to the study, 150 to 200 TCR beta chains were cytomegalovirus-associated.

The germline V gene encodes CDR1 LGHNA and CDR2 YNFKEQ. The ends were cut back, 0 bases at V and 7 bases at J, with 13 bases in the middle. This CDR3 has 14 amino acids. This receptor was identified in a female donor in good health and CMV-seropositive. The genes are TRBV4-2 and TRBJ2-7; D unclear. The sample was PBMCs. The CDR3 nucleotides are TGTGCCAGCAGCCAAGAGAACTACGCGCGGGAGCAGTACTTC. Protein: CASSQENYAREQYF.